Described below is a single TCR beta chain sequence and its context. This specimen belongs to a study of control samples from healthy donors and cancer patients. Produced via immunoSEQ multiplex PCR; TCRdb's table is partial and in-frame only. Counted here are about 170,000 clones, 90% to 95% occurring once; the ten biggest clones make up approximately 1.5%. Sample: blood. The receptor's source is a woman under 30 in good health.

The CDR3 loop is CASSAPYEQYF. The CDR3 nucleotides read TGTGCCAGCAGCGCTCCCTACGAGCAGTACTTC. This chain links TRBV13 with TRBJ2-7; D is undetermined. Trimming removed 5 bases from V and 2 bases from J, with 4 bases in between. The CDR3 runs to 11 residues. Per germline, CDR1 PRHDT and CDR2 FYEKMQ (reference sequence).